At least ten counts were recorded for the clone carrying this T cell receptor beta chain. Its antigen is as yet unknown. Per germline, CDR1 SGHRS and CDR2 YFSETQ. CDR3 length equals 15 residues. Germline trimming cut 0 bases from V and 4 bases from J; bases unmatched to any gene: 5. From genomic DNA, two-round multiplex PCR was used to amplify TCR beta CDR3. Every TRBV and TRBJ gene had its own specific primer in first-round PCR. MiXCR, run by TCRdb on the multiplex PCR reads, gives a single entry per CDR3 protein. The repertoire consists of tens of thousands of distinct CDR3 sequences, with around 45% occurring once and the leading ten covering 25% to 35%. These data come from a study of prognosis after radiotherapy for stage I lung cancer. Study results and limitations: A difference in TRBV and TRBJ gene usage was reportedly seen between patients with and without metastases.

The V gene is TRBV5-1, the J gene TRBJ1-2, with 8 bases fitting TRBD1. The clonotype originates from a donor at least 50 years old with non-small cell lung cancer. The source material was PBMCs, sampled before or after stereotactic body radiation therapy (not recorded which). The CDR3 region is CASSLGGQGSYGYTF. The CDR3 DNA reads as TGCGCCAGCAGCTTGGGAGGACAGGGTTCCTATGGCTACACCTTC.